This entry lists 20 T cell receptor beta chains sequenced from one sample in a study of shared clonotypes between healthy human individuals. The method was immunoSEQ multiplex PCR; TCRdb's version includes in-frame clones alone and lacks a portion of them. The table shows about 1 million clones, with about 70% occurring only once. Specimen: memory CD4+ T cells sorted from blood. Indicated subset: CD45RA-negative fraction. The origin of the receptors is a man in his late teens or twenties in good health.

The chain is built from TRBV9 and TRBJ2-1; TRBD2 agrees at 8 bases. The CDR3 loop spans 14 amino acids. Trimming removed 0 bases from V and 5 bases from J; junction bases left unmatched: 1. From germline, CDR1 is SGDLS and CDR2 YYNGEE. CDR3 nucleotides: TGTGCCAGCAGCGTAGCAGCGGGAGACAATGAGCAGTTCTTC. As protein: CASSVAAGDNEQFF.

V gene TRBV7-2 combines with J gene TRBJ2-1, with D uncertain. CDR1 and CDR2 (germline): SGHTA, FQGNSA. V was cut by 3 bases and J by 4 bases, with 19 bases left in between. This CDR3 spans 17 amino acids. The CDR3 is CASSFDLMAGPYNEQFF. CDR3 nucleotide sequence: TGTGCCAGCAGCTTTGATCTGATGGCAGGCCCGTACAATGAGCAGTTCTTC.

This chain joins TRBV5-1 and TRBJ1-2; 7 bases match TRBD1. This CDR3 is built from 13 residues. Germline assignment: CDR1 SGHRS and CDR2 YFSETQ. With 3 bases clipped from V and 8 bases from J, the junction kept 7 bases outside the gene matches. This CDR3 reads CASSSTGWGGYTF. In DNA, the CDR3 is TGCGCCAGCAGCTCGACAGGGTGGGGAGGCTACACCTTC.

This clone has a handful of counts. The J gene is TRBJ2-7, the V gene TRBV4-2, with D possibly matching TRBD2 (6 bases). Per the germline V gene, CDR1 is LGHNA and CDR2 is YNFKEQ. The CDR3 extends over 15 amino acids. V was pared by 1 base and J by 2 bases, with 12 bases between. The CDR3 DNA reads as TGTGCCAGCAGCCAAGCATCGGGACTCGCCTACGAGCAGTACTTC. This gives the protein CASSQASGLAYEQYF.

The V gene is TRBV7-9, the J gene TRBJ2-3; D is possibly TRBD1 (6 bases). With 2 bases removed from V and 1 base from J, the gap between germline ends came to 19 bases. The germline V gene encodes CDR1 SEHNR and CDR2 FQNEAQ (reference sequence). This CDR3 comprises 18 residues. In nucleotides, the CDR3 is TGTGCCAGCAGCTTAATCCAGAATGTAGGGGGACGCACAGATACGCAGTATTTT. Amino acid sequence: CASSLIQNVGGRTDTQYF.

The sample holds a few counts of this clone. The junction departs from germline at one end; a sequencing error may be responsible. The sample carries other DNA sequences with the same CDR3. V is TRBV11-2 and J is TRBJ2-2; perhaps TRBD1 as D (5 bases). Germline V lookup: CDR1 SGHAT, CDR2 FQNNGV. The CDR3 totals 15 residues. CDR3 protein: CASSLESQGTGELFF. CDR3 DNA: TGTGCCAGCAGCCTAGAAAGCCAGGGCACCGGGGAGCTGTTTTTT.

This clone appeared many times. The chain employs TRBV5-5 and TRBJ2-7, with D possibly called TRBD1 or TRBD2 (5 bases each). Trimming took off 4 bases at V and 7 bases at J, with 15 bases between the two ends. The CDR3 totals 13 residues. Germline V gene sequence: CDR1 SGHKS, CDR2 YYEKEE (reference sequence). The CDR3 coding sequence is TGTGCCAGCAGCGGGGATCCAGGGAGAGAGCAGTACTTC. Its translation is CASSGDPGREQYF.

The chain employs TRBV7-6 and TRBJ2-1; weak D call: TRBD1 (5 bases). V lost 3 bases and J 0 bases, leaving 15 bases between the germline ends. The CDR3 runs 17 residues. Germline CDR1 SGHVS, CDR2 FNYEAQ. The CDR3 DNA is TGTGCCAGCAGCTTGGGCAGGGTTTTAGGCTCCTACAATGAGCAGTTCTTC. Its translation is CASSLGRVLGSYNEQFF.

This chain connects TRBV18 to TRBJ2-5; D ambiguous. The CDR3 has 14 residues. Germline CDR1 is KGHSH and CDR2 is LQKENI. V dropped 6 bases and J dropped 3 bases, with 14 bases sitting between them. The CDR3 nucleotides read TGTGCCAGCTCCCAAGACGCAGTCAAAGAGACCCAGTACTTC. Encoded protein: CASSQDAVKETQYF.

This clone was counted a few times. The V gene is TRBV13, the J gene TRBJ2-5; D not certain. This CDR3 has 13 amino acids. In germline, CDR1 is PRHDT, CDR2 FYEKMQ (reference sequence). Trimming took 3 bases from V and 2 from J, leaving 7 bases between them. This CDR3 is CASSFRKQETQYF. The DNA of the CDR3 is TGTGCCAGCAGCTTTAGGAAGCAAGAGACCCAGTACTTC.

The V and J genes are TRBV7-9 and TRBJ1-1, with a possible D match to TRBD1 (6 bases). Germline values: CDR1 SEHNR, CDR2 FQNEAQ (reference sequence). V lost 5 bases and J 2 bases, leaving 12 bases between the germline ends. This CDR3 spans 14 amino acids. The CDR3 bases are TGTGCCAGCAGCCCCATACAGGGTAACACTGAAGCTTTCTTT. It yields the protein CASSPIQGNTEAFF.

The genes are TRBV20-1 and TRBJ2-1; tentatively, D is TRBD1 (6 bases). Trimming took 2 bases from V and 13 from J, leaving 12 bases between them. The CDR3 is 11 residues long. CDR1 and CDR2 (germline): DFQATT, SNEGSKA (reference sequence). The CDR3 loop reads CSARSGERQFF. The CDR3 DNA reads TGCAGTGCTAGATCAGGGGAAAGACAGTTCTTC.

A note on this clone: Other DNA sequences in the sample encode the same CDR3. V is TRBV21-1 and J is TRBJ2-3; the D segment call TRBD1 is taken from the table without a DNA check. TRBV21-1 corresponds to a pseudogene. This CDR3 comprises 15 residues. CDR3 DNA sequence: TGTGCCAGCATCGTCGACAGGGGACCAGAAGATACGCAGTATTTT. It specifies CASIVDRGPEDTQYF.

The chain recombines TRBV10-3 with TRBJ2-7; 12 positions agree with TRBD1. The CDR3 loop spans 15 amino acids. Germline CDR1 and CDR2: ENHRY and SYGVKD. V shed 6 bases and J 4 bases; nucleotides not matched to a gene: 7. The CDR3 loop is CAIREPGQGAYEQYF. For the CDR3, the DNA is TGTGCCATCAGGGAACCGGGACAGGGGGCATACGAGCAGTACTTC.

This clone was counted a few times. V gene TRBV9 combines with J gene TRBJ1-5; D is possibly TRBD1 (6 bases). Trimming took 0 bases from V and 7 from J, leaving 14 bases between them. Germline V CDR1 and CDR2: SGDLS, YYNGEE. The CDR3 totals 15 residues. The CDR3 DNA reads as TGTGCCAGCAGCGTAGAACCGGACAGCCGGCAGCCCCAGCATTTT. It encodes CASSVEPDSRQPQHF.

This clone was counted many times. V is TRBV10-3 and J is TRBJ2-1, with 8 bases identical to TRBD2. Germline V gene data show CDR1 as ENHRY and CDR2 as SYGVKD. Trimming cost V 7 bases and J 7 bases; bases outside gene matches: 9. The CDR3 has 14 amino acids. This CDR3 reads CAINAGLEDNEQFF. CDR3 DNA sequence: TGTGCCATCAACGCGGGACTAGAGGATAATGAGCAGTTCTTC.

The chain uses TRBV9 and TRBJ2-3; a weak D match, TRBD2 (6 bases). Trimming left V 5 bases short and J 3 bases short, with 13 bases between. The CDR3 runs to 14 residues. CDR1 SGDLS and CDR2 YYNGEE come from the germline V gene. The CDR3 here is CASRRGKETDTQYF. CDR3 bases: TGTGCCAGCAGGCGGGGTAAGGAAACAGATACGCAGTATTTT.

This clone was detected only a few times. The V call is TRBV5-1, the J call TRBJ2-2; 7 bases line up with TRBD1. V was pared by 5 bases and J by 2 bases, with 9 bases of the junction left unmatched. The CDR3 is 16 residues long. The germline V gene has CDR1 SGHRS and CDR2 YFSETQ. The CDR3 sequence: CASSRTGTVNTGELFF. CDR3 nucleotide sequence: TGCGCCAGCAGTCGTACCGGGACAGTCAACACCGGGGAGCTGTTTTTT.

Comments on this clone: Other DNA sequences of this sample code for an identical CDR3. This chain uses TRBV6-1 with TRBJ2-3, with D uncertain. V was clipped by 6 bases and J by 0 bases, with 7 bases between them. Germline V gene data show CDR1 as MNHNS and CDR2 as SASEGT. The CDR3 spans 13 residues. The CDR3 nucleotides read TGTGCCAGCAGACCAATCAGCACAGATACGCAGTATTTT. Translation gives CASRPISTDTQYF.

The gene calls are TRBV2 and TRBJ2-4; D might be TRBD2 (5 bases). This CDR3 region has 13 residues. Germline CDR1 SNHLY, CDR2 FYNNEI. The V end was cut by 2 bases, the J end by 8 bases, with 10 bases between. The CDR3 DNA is TGTGCCAGCAGTGAATTCTTCGGGGACATTCAGTACTTC. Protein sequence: CASSEFFGDIQYF.